This is a list of T cell receptor beta chains from one sample in a study of T cell responses to AZD1222 COVID-19 vaccine. Measured with immunoSEQ multiplex PCR; TCRdb has only the in-frame clones, and not every one. The data contain fewer than 150,000 clones, roughly 88% of them singletons. The input for sequencing was peripheral blood, taken 28 days after the second AZD1222 dose. Receptors were obtained from an adult who received the AZD1222 COVID-19 vaccine. CDR3s include the opening cysteine and the closing phenylalanine or tryptophan. D genes are given only for firm matches.

v_gene: TRBV18
j_gene: TRBJ1-6
d_gene: NA
CDR3aa: CASSPQDRDSPLHF
CDR3nt: TGTGCCAGCTCACCACAGGATCGCGATTCACCCCTCCACTTT

v_gene: TRBV2
j_gene: TRBJ1-5
d_gene: NA
CDR3aa: CASSGDWNQPQHF
CDR3nt: TGTGCCAGCAGTGGGGACTGGAATCAGCCCCAGCATTTT

v_gene: TRBV6-5
j_gene: TRBJ2-5
d_gene: NA
CDR3aa: CASSSLGARETQYF
CDR3nt: TGTGCCAGCAGCAGCCTAGGGGCCCGAGAGACCCAGTACTTC

v_gene: TRBV27
j_gene: TRBJ2-5
d_gene: NA
CDR3aa: CASSPPGQTQYF
CDR3nt: TGTGCCAGCAGCCCTCCGGGGCAGACCCAGTACTTC

v_gene: TRBV3-1/TRBV3-2
j_gene: TRBJ1-5
d_gene: TRBD1
CDR3aa: CASSLAGTGGQPQHF
CDR3nt: TGTGCCAGCAGCTTAGCCGGGACAGGGGGTCAGCCCCAGCATTTT

v_gene: TRBV20-1
j_gene: TRBJ1-1
d_gene: NA
CDR3aa: CSARGNTEAFF
CDR3nt: TGCAGTGCTAGGGGTAACACTGAAGCTTTCTTT

v_gene: TRBV18
j_gene: TRBJ1-5
d_gene: NA
CDR3aa: CASSPGEGDPQHF
CDR3nt: TGTGCCAGCTCACCCGGGGAGGGCGATCCCCAGCATTTT

v_gene: TRBV2
j_gene: TRBJ2-7
d_gene: TRBD1
CDR3aa: CASTRTGVTEQYF
CDR3nt: TGTGCCAGCACCAGGACAGGGGTTACCGAGCAGTACTTC

v_gene: TRBV6-4
j_gene: TRBJ1-1
d_gene: NA
CDR3aa: CASSYTRGTEAFF
CDR3nt: TGTGCCAGCAGTTACACCCGGGGCACTGAAGCTTTCTTT

v_gene: TRBV4-2
j_gene: TRBJ1-4
d_gene: TRBD1
CDR3aa: CASSPGPGQGGRGDEKLFF
CDR3nt: TGTGCCAGCAGCCCCGGACCGGGACAGGGAGGCAGGGGTGATGAAAAACTGTTTTTT

v_gene: TRBV7-9
j_gene: TRBJ1-6
d_gene: NA
CDR3aa: CASSLAGPGTSPLHF
CDR3nt: TGTGCCAGCAGCTTAGCGGGGCCAGGGACTTCACCCCTCCACTTT

v_gene: TRBV6-2/TRBV6-3
j_gene: TRBJ1-2
d_gene: NA
CDR3aa: CASSNQGIGGYTF
CDR3nt: TGTGCCAGCAGCAACCAGGGGATTGGTGGCTACACCTTC

v_gene: TRBV5-6
j_gene: TRBJ1-5
d_gene: NA
CDR3aa: CASSAWGAGQPQHF
CDR3nt: TGTGCCAGCAGCGCCTGGGGGGCTGGGCAGCCCCAGCATTTT

v_gene: TRBV19
j_gene: TRBJ2-7
d_gene: NA
CDR3aa: CASSMVLFTEQYF
CDR3nt: TGTGCCAGTAGTATGGTCCTTTTCACCGAGCAGTACTTC

v_gene: TRBV5-1
j_gene: TRBJ1-1
d_gene: NA
CDR3aa: CASSLVKPGRPNTEAFF
CDR3nt: TGCGCCAGCAGCTTGGTTAAACCTGGACGTCCGAACACTGAAGCTTTCTTT

v_gene: TRBV16
j_gene: TRBJ2-2
d_gene: NA
CDR3aa: CASSRLTGNTGELFF
CDR3nt: TGTGCCAGCAGCCGCCTGACAGGCAACACCGGGGAGCTGTTTTTT

v_gene: TRBV20-1
j_gene: TRBJ1-1
d_gene: NA
CDR3aa: CSASEGFMNTEAFF
CDR3nt: TGCAGTGCTAGTGAGGGTTTCATGAACACTGAAGCTTTCTTT